This T cell receptor (beta chain) derives from a study of blood T cell repertoires in COVID-19. The overall study: Donors in the United States, Italy and Spain gave samples during acute or convalescent COVID-19. In each case, the material was cDNA or gDNA derived from T cells, B-cell-depleted T cells, or PBMCs.

This study enrolled people aged 18 to 89 from about two dozen US geographic areas. Participants' reported clinical history set cohort assignment. Sequencing was performed with immunoSEQ multiplex PCR; in TCRdb, only in-frame clones are kept and a portion is missing. The data hold roughly 220,000 clones, with around 90% observed a single time. Germline V lookup: CDR1 MNHEY, CDR2 SMNVEV (reference sequence). This CDR3 has 16 residues. Trimming at V came to 2 bases and at J to 2 bases, leaving 8 bases not matched to a gene. This TCR was recovered from a woman between 50 and 59 years old with acute COVID-19. The sequenced sample was PBMCs or T cells enriched from blood (not recorded which). J is TRBJ1-2 and V is TRBV27; 7 bases align to TRBD1. The CDR3 bases are TGTGCCAGCAGTTTAGAAGGGGGCAGGGGCAACTATGGCTACACCTTC. Its protein product is CASSLEGGRGNYGYTF.